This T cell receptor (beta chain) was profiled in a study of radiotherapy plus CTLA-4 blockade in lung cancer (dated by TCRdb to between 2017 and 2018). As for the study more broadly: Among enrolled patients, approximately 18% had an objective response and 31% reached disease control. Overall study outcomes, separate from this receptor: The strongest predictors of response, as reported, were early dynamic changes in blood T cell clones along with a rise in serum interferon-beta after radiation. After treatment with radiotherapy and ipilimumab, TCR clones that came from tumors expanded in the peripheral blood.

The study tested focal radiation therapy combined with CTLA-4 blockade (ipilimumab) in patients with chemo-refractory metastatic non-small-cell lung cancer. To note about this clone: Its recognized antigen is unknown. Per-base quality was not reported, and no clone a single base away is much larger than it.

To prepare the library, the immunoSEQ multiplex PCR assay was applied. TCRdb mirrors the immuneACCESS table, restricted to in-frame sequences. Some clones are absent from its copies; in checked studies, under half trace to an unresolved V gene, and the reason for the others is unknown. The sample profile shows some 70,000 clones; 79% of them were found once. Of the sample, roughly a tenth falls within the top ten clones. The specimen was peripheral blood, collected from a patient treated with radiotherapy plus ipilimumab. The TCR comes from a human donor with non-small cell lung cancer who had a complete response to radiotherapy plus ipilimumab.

The DNA sequence is as follows: TGTGCCAGCAGCCCCAGAAGGACATCTGTAACGGCTGAAGCTTTCTTT. It translates as CASSPRRTSVTAEAFF. The V and J genes are TRBV9 and TRBJ1-1, with a tentative D gene TRBD1 over 5 matching bases. Relative to germline, V is 4 bases shorter and J is 6 bases shorter, with 22 bases between their ends. The CDR3 starts with the cysteine, ends with the phenylalanine, and has 16 residues. Just CDR3 DNA is preserved here, 48 bases in frame from base 1. In the germline V gene, CDR1 corresponds to SGDLS and CDR2 to YYNGEE.